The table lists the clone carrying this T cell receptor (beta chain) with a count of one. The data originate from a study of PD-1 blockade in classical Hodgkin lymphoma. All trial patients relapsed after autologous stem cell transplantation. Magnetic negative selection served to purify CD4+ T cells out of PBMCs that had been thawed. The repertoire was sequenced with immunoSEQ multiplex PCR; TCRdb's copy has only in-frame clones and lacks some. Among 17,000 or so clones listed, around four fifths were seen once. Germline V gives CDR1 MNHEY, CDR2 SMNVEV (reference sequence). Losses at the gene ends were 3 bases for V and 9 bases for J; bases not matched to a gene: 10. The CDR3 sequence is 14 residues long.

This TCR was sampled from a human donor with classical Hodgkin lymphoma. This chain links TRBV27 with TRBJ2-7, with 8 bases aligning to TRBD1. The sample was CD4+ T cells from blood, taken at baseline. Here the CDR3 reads CASSFTGGWLGQYF. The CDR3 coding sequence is TGTGCCAGCAGTTTTACAGGGGGATGGCTCGGGCAGTACTTC.